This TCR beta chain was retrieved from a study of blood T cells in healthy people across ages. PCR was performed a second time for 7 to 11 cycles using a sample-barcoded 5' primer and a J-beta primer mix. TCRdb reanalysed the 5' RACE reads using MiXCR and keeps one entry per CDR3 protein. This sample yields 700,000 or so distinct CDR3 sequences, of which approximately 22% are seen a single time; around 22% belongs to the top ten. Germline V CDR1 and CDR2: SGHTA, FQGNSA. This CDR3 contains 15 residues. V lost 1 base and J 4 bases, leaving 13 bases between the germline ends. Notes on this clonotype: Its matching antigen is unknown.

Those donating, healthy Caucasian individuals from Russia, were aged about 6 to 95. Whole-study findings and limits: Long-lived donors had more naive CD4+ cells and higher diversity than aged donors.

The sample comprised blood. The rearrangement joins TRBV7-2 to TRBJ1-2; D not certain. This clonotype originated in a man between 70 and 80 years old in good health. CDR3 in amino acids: CASSLGVNQAYGYTF. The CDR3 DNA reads TGTGCCAGCAGCTTAGGGGTGAATCAGGCCTATGGCTACACCTTC. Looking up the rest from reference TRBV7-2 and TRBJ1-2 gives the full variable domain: GAGVSQSPSNKVTEKGKDVELRCDPISGHTALYWYRQSLGQGLEFLIYFQGNSAPDKSGLPSDRFSAERTGGSVSTLTIQRTQQEDSAVYLCASSLGVNQAYGYTFGSGTRLTVV.